This T cell receptor beta chain was recorded in a study of T cell responses to AZD1222 COVID-19 vaccine. Study-wide context: Second doses that came at about 4 or about 12 weeks were put together.

About this clone itself: The antigen is undetermined.

Sequenced by immunoSEQ multiplex PCR; TCRdb stores in-frame clones only, minus some. The repertoire holds 98,000 or so clones, with about nine tenths as singletons. V lost 6 bases and J 8 bases, leaving 14 bases between the germline ends. The CDR3 extends over 12 amino acids. In germline, CDR1 is SGHTS, CDR2 YDEGEE. Study conclusions and caveats: Spike-specific TCR depth and breadth grew after two AZD1222 doses. Mostly white British, mostly female donors; authors suggested clonal diversity may be underestimated. Repertoires in all cases were sampled only once the peak T cell response had passed.

The rearrangement joins TRBV5-8 to TRBJ1-2; D ambiguous. This clonotype was obtained from an adult in good health. The sequences come from peripheral blood, collected on day 0 of AZD1222 vaccination. The CDR3 DNA reads as TGTGCCAGCACCCCCCCGGGTAGGGGCTACACCTTC. It codes for CASTPPGRGYTF.